What follows are 4 T cell receptor beta chains derived from one specimen sequenced in a study of cytomegalovirus exposure and HLA in healthy donors. This PCR relied on a set of 60 Vbeta primers and 13 Jbeta primers. TCRdb keeps only in-frame clones here, not all; method: immunoSEQ multiplex PCR. The sample carries some 150,000 clones, around three quarters recorded once. The source material was PBMCs. The receptor source for this set is a woman between 45 and 65 years old in good health and CMV-seronegative.

The rearrangement uses TRBV4-1 and TRBJ2-7, with TRBD1 matching 9 bases. The J segment lost 5 bases and the V segment lost 1 base, leaving 12 bases of the junction unmatched. The CDR3 consists of 17 residues. Germline CDR1 and CDR2: MGHRA and YSYEKL. Here the CDR3 DNA reads TGCGCCAGCAGCCAAGTTTATATGGGGACAGGGTTTAACGAGCAGTACTTC. Amino acid sequence: CASSQVYMGTGFNEQYF.

V is TRBV6-5 and J is TRBJ1-2, with 7 bases that match TRBD1. V was pared by 3 bases and J by 4 bases, with 11 bases of the junction left unmatched. CDR1 is MNHEY, CDR2 SVGAGI, per germline. CDR3 length: 16 amino acids. CDR3 DNA: TGTGCCAGCAGTTATGAAAGGGGGCTTCACCGCTATGGCTACACCTTC. This encodes CASSYERGLHRYGYTF.

V is TRBV30 and J is TRBJ1-2; unclear D gene. The CDR3 consists of 13 residues. V shed 4 bases and J shed 1 base, with 10 bases lying between them. Germline-derived CDR1 and CDR2 are GTSNPN and SVGIG (reference sequence). CDR3 nucleotides: TGTGCCTGGAACCTAGGAATTAACTATGGCTACACCTTC. Protein: CAWNLGINYGYTF.

The chain links TRBV20-1 to TRBJ1-5; tentative D call: TRBD1 (6 bases). CDR3 length: 10 residues. V was shortened by 6 bases and J by 6 bases, with 6 bases between the two germline ends. CDR1 and CDR2 (germline): DFQATT, SNEGSKA (reference sequence). The CDR3: CSAGGQPQHF. CDR3 in DNA: TGCAGTGCAGGGGGTCAGCCCCAGCATTTT.